This section outlines one T cell receptor (beta chain) sequence together with its context. Its antigen is still unknown. The data are from a study of CD8 T cells in ankylosing spondylitis. Whole-study findings and limits: Significant enrichment of disease-linked clones was reportedly seen in matched ankylosing spondylitis synovial fluid.

TCRdb re-called the 5' RACE reads with MiXCR, one entry per CDR3 protein. The sample lists about 200,000 distinct CDR3 sequences; around 24% were seen once. The sample was blood, either unsorted or a sorted T cell fraction (not recorded which). This receptor was identified in a male donor with ankylosing spondylitis or in good health (not recorded which).

DNA of the CDR3: TGTGCCAGCAGCGTAGTTCCAGGGGGAAGGCGTGAGCAGTTCTTC. Protein sequence: CASSVVPGGRREQFF. The rearrangement links TRBV9 to TRBJ2-1, with 7 bases matching TRBD1. CDR1 is SGDLS and CDR2 is YYNGEE in the germline V gene. The CDR3 covers 15 residues. V gave up 0 bases and J gave up 9 bases; unmatched junction bases: 9. Full variable domain (rest looked up from reference TRBV9 and TRBJ2-1): DSGVTQTPKHLITATGQRVTLRCSPRSGDLSVYWYQQSLDQGLQFLIQYYNGEERAKGNILERFSAQQFPDLHSELNLSSLELGDSALYFCASSVVPGGRREQFFGPGTRLTVL.